Listed below are T cell receptor beta chains from one sample, sequenced in a study of CD8 T cells in Susac syndrome. TCRdb re-called the immunoSEQ multiplex PCR reads through MiXCR, storing one row per CDR3 protein. The table lists around 300,000 distinct CDR3 sequences, under 95% of them singletons. The sequenced sample was CD4+ T cells from PBMCs. The source is a human donor with multiple sclerosis. The CDR3 runs from the conserved cysteine through the conserved F or W. A D gene is named only where the DNA matches it firmly. Size values are once, few and many counts, or a class for expanded clones, and some rows have none.

>TRBJ1-1|TRBV29-1|TRBD1|-
CSVEDRGTVTLNTEAFF
TGCAGCGTTGAAGATCGCGGGACAGTAACACTGAACACTGAAGCTTTCTTT
>TRBJ2-7|TRBV2|-|-
CASRLGLQGGEQYF
TGTGCCAGCAGGCTGGGACTTCAAGGAGGCGAGCAGTACTTC
>TRBJ2-1|TRBV14|-|-
CASSQDPVPPLNEQFF
TGTGCCAGCAGCCAAGATCCGGTACCCCCTCTCAATGAGCAGTTCTTC
>TRBJ1-2|TRBV23-1|-|-
CASSPLRGGAGDYGYTF
TGCGCCAGCAGTCCCCTCCGGGGGGGTGCGGGGGACTATGGCTACACCTTC
>TRBJ1-1|TRBV30|TRBD1|-
CAWSAFRDRLNTEAFF
TGTGCCTGGAGTGCATTCCGGGACAGACTAAACACTGAAGCTTTCTTT
>TRBJ1-2|TRBV5-4|-|-
CASSRAGARLGGYTF
TGTGCCAGCAGCCGGGCGGGAGCCCGCCTAGGCGGCTACACCTTC
>TRBJ1-5|TRBV19|-|-
CASRGTSVGGQPQHF
TGTGCCAGTAGGGGAACTTCCGTAGGAGGTCAGCCCCAGCATTTT
>TRBJ2-5|TRBV27|TRBD1|-
CASSFRGQGASPLRGTQYF
TGTGCCAGCAGTTTCAGAGGACAGGGGGCCTCCCCCCTTAGAGGGACCCAGTACTTC
>TRBJ2-2|TRBV5-1|-|-
CASSLAGPTGELFF
TGCGCCAGCAGCTTGGCTGGCCCGACCGGGGAGCTGTTTTTT
>TRBJ2-3|TRBV20-1|TRBD2|once
CSAQLAGSADTQYF
TGCAGTGCCCAACTAGCGGGATCGGCAGATACGCAGTATTTT
>TRBJ2-5|TRBV5-1|-|-
CASSRPGVIPDRPQETQYF
TGCGCCAGCAGCCGCCCCGGCGTCATTCCCGATAGACCGCAAGAGACCCAGTACTTC
>TRBJ2-3|TRBV5-1|TRBD1|-
CASSSGQLYTDTQYF
TGCGCCAGCAGCTCGGGACAGCTATACACAGATACGCAGTATTTT
>TRBJ1-5|TRBV23-1|TRBD1|-
CANPGKGQATTLNQPQHF
TGCGCCAACCCCGGTAAAGGACAGGCGACTACCCTCAATCAGCCCCAGCATTTT
>TRBJ1-1|TRBV12-3/TRBV12-4|-|-
CASSLPPGTSAAFF
TGTGCCAGCAGTCTACCCCCCGGGACGTCTGCAGCTTTCTTT
>TRBJ2-5|TRBV6-5|-|-
CASSSSPGAKTQYF
TGTGCCAGCAGTTCCTCCCCGGGAGCCAAGACCCAGTACTTC
>TRBJ1-2|TRBV15|-|-
CATSRRVGQLYGYTF
TGTGCCACCAGCAGAAGGGTGGGTCAACTCTATGGCTACACCTTC
>TRBJ2-2|TRBV20-1|-|-
CSARDDRTSDTGELFF
TGCAGTGCTAGAGATGACCGGACCTCCGACACCGGGGAGCTGTTTTTT
>TRBJ1-6|TRBV20-1|-|-
CSARSNGGGNSPLHF
TGCAGTGCTAGATCCAACGGGGGAGGGAATTCACCCCTCCACTTT
>TRBJ1-3|TRBV25-1|-|-
CASSDEGTFFSGNTIYF
TGTGCCAGCAGTGATGAAGGGACCTTCTTCTCTGGAAACACCATATATTTT
>TRBJ1-2|TRBV30|-|-
CAFYPGRSAENYGYTF
TGTGCCTTTTACCCGGGACGGTCGGCGGAGAACTATGGCTACACCTTC
>TRBJ1-6|TRBV3-1|-|-
CASSAQGGTYNSPLHF
TGTGCCAGCAGCGCACAGGGAGGAACCTATAATTCACCCCTCCACTTT
>TRBJ1-2|TRBV30|-|-
CAWSGRQAYGYTF
TGTGCCTGGAGTGGTCGACAGGCTTATGGCTACACCTTC
>TRBJ2-7|TRBV30|-|-
CAWGTTRVQYF
TGTGCCTGGGGAACCACCCGGGTGCAGTACTTC
>TRBJ1-1|TRBV12-3/TRBV12-4|-|-
CASSSGRMNTEAFF
TGTGCCAGCAGTTCAGGACGGATGAACACTGAAGCTTTCTTT
>TRBJ1-1|TRBV12-3/TRBV12-4|TRBD1|-
CASATGGENTEAFF
TGTGCCAGCGCTACAGGGGGAGAAAACACTGAAGCTTTCTTT
>TRBJ2-2|TRBV6-5|-|-
CASSYAGRELFF
TGTGCCAGCAGTTACGCGGGTCGGGAGCTGTTTTTT
>TRBJ1-2|TRBV27|-|-
CASSRGGWGYTF
TGTGCCAGCAGTAGGGGCGGCTGGGGCTACACCTTC
>TRBJ2-1|TRBV30|TRBD2|once
CAWSEGSGDEQFF
TGTGCCTGGAGTGAAGGAAGCGGGGATGAGCAGTTCTTC
>TRBJ1-5|TRBV4-3|-|-
CASSRGRTNQPQHF
TGCGCCAGCAGCCGGGGACGGACTAATCAGCCCCAGCATTTT
>TRBJ2-1|TRBV29-1|TRBD2|-
CSVSTSRGVNEQFF
TGCAGCGTTTCCACTAGCCGGGGGGTAAATGAGCAGTTCTTC
>TRBJ2-1|TRBV6-2/TRBV6-3|-|-
CASSLDSWVANEQFF
TGTGCCAGCAGTTTGGACAGTTGGGTAGCCAATGAGCAGTTCTTC
>TRBJ1-2|TRBV20-1|-|-
CSASVGTNYGYTF
TGCAGTGCTAGCGTGGGAACTAACTATGGCTACACCTTC
>TRBJ1-2|TRBV19|-|-
CASTPDMNYGYTF
TGTGCCAGTACCCCGGACATGAACTATGGCTACACCTTC
>TRBJ2-1|TRBV20-1|TRBD2|-
CSASRGLGGDEQFF
TGCAGTGCTAGTAGGGGACTAGGAGGGGATGAGCAGTTCTTC
>TRBJ2-5|TRBV2|-|-
CASSRFGGHQETQYF
TGTGCCAGCAGTCGATTCGGGGGGCACCAAGAGACCCAGTACTTC
>TRBJ1-1|TRBV29-1|TRBD1|-
CSVDRGLNTEAFF
TGCAGCGTGGACAGGGGATTGAACACTGAAGCTTTCTTT
>TRBJ2-2|TRBV18|-|-
CASSPLAENTGELFF
TGTGCCAGCTCACCTCTGGCCGAAAACACCGGGGAGCTGTTTTTT
>TRBJ2-2|TRBV27|TRBD1|-
CASSVWTGLDTGELFF
TGTGCCAGCAGTGTATGGACAGGGCTTGACACCGGGGAGCTGTTTTTT
>TRBJ1-1|TRBV7-9|-|-
CASSLPRRSHEAFF
TGTGCCAGCAGCTTACCCAGACGGTCCCATGAAGCTTTCTTT
>TRBJ1-1|TRBV10-3|-|-
CAITQEAMSEAFF
TGTGCCATCACCCAAGAGGCCATGAGTGAAGCTTTCTTT
>TRBJ1-3|TRBV12-3/TRBV12-4|-|-
CASSPINSGNTIYF
TGTGCCAGCAGTCCGATCAACTCTGGAAACACCATATATTTT
>TRBJ2-7|TRBV5-1|TRBD1|-
CASSLAGQGSYEQYF
TGCGCCAGCAGCTTGGCCGGACAGGGATCCTACGAGCAGTACTTC
>TRBJ1-2|TRBV6-1|-|-
CASSERKVLNYGYTF
TGTGCCAGCAGTGAAAGAAAGGTCCTTAACTATGGCTACACCTTC
>TRBJ2-7|TRBV5-1|TRBD1|-
CASSQDGTGVYEQYF
TGCGCCAGCAGCCAGGACGGGACAGGGGTCTACGAGCAGTACTTC
>TRBJ2-2|TRBV2|-|-
CASKKGVPTGELFF
TGTGCCAGCAAGAAAGGGGTGCCCACCGGGGAGCTGTTTTTT
>TRBJ2-3|TRBV6-2/TRBV6-3|-|-
CASNPRRVFRYTDTQYF
TGTGCCAGCAACCCCCGGCGAGTTTTTCGATACACAGATACGCAGTATTTT